This T cell receptor beta chain was retrieved from a study of regulatory T cells in long-lasting Graves disease. General observations from the study: Persistent disease preferred TRBV28, TRBJ1-2 and TRBJ2-5.

TCR beta libraries were built with iRepertoire HTBI primers and Arm-PCR of CDR3 regions. TCRdb analysed the multiplex PCR reads with MiXCR anew, one entry per CDR3 protein. The table shows around 250,000 distinct CDR3 sequences, with about 20% occurring only once. The time point: newly diagnosed GD, antithyroid drugs for less than 3 months. Making the TCR library involved RNA that had been extracted from PBMCs. The CDR3 sequence is 11 residues long. Germline V gene data show CDR1 as SGHKS and CDR2 as YYEKEE (reference sequence). Trimming left V 7 bases short and J 2 bases short, with 7 bases between. Of note for this clonotype: The antigen remains unidentified.

This sample was also put to use in a study of T cells in Graves' hyperthyroidism and ophthalmopathy. That report notes: TCR CDR3 regions were first amplified by RT-PCR with HTBI primers. Blood also carried most thyroid clonotypes expanded above 0.001.

This receptor was taken from a woman under 40 with Graves disease. The chain couples TRBV5-5 to TRBJ2-7; D uncertain. Sample: peripheral blood mononuclear cells (PBMCs), taken at new diagnosis, from a patient treated with antithyroid drugs. This CDR3 reads CASGETYEQYF. The CDR3 DNA sequence: TGTGCCAGCGGCGAAACCTACGAGCAGTACTTC.